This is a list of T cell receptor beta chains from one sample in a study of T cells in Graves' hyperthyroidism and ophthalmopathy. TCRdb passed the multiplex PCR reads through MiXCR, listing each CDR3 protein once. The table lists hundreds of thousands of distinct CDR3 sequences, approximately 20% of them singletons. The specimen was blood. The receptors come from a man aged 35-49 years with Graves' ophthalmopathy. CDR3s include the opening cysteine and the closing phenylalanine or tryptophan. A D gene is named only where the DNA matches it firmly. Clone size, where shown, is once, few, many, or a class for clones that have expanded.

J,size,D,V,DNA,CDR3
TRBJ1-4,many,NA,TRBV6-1,TGTGCCAGCAGTGGCCGAAGGAGTGGGGATGAAAAACTGTTTTTT,CASSGRRSGDEKLFF
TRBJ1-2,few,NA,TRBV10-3,TGTGCCATCAGTGAGCCAGGTTTCTATGGCTACACCTTC,CAISEPGFYGYTF
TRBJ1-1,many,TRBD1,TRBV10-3,TGTGCCATCAGCAGACAGGGGGCATCGGAAGCTTTCTTT,CAISRQGASEAFF
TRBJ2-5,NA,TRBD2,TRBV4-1,TGCGCCAGCAGCCAAATAGCGGGGCAAGAGACCCAGTACTTC,CASSQIAGQETQYF
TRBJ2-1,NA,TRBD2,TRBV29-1,TGCAGCGTTGGGGGACTAGCGGGAGGCATCTCCTACAATGAGCAGTTCTTC,CSVGGLAGGISYNEQFF
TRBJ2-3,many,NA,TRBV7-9,TGTGCCAGCAGCTTGCTTACAGTAGTAACAGATACGCAGTATTTT,CASSLLTVVTDTQYF
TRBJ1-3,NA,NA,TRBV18,TGTGCCAGCTCGCCACCGGGACGGCGCCTCTCTGGAAACACCATATATTTT,CASSPPGRRLSGNTIYF
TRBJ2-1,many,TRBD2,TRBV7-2,TGTGCCAGCAGCTCCGCCCTGGGACTAGCGAGCTACAATGAGCAGTTCTTC,CASSSALGLASYNEQFF
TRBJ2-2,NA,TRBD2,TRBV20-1,TGCAGTGCTAGGTTTCCTAGCGGGAGGGGGACCGGGGAGCTGTTTTTT,CSARFPSGRGTGELFF
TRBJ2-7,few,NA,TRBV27,TGTGCCTCCGGCGGGGCCTCCTACGAGCAGTACTTC,CASGGASYEQYF
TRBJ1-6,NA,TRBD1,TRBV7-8,TGTGCCAGCAGCTTAGAACAGGGGGCCCCAAATTCACCCCTCCACTTT,CASSLEQGAPNSPLHF
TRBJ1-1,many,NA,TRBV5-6,TGTGCCAGCAGGGGGAGGGCTGAAGCTTTCTTT,CASRGRAEAFF
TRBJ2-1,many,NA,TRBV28,TGTGCCAGCAGTGTGGGGACCGCCGGGTACAATGAGCAGTTCTTC,CASSVGTAGYNEQFF
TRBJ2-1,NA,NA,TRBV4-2,TGTGCCAGCAGCCAAGAAATTGGTTTGCAGCAGTTCTTC,CASSQEIGLQQFF
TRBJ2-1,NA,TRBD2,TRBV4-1,TGCGCCAGCAGCCCGACGACTAGCGGGGTTACCTACAATGAGCAGTTCTTC,CASSPTTSGVTYNEQFF
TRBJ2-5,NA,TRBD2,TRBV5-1,TGCGCCAGCAGCTTGGCGGGACTAGCGGGAGGAGAGACCCAGTACTTC,CASSLAGLAGGETQYF
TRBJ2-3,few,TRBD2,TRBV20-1,TGCAGTGCTCACCGGACTAGCGGGGGGCCGGGTGATACGCAGTATTTT,CSAHRTSGGPGDTQYF
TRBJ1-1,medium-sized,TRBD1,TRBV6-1,TGTGCCAGCAGATGGGGACAGGGATCTGCCACTGAAGCTTTCTTT,CASRWGQGSATEAFF
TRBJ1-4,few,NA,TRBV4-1,TGCGCCAGCAGCCAGATGGGCTCGACCCGAGCTAATGAAAAACTGTTTTTT,CASSQMGSTRANEKLFF
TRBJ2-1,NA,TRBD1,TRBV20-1,TGCAGTGCTAGAGCGAGGGGACAGCCAAATGAGCAGTTCTTC,CSARARGQPNEQFF
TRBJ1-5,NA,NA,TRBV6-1,TGTGCCAGCAGTGAAGCCTTAGGGCAGGGGAGCAATCAGCCCCAGCATTTT,CASSEALGQGSNQPQHF
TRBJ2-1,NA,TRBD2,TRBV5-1,TGCGCCAGCAGCGCACCCGGGACTAGCTCCTACAATGAGCAGTTCTTC,CASSAPGTSSYNEQFF
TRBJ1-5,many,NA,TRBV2,TGTGCCAGCAGTGCCCGACAGGCAAGCAATCAGCCCCAGCATTTT,CASSARQASNQPQHF
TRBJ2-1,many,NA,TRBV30,TGTGCCTGGAACAGGGGGAGCGGGAAATATGAGCAGTTCTTC,CAWNRGSGKYEQFF
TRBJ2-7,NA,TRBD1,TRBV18,TGTGCCAGCTCACCGAGGAGGGGGACAGGGTACGACGAGCAGTACTTC,CASSPRRGTGYDEQYF
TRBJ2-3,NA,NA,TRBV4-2,TGTGCCAGCAGCCAAGGACGTCAGGACTCGTCAGATACGCAGTATTTT,CASSQGRQDSSDTQYF
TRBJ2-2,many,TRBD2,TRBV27,TGTGCCAGCTATGCGGGGGGGCGGAGGAGCGGGGAGCTGTTTTTT,CASYAGGRRSGELFF
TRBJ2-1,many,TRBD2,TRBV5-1,TGCGCCAGCACCTCCGGGGGGGGGTACAATGAGCAGTTCTTC,CASTSGGGYNEQFF
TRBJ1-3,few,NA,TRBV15,TGTGCCACCAGCGGAGGGGGTTCTGGAAACACCATATATTTT,CATSGGGSGNTIYF
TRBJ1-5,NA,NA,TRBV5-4,TGTGCCAGCAGCCGCAGGGGACTTGACAATCAGCCCCAGCATTTT,CASSRRGLDNQPQHF
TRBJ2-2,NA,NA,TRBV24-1,TGTGCCACCAGTCCAACTGCGAACACCGGGGAGCTGTTTTTT,CATSPTANTGELFF
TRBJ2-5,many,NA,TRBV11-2,TGTGCCAGCAGCCCAAGTCGCGCGGAGACCCAGTACTTC,CASSPSRAETQYF
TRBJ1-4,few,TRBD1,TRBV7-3,TGTGCCAGCAGCTCCATCGTTACAGGGGCTGAACATGAAAAACTGTTTTTT,CASSSIVTGAEHEKLFF
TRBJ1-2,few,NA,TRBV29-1,TGCAGCGTTGAAGATAGTGGGGGGACATCTAACTATGGCTACACCTTC,CSVEDSGGTSNYGYTF
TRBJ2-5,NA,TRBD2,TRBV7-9,TGTGCCAGCAGCTCGGGACTAGCGGCCCTCCAAGAGACCCAGTACTTC,CASSSGLAALQETQYF
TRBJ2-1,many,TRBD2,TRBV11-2,TGTGCCAGCAGCCCTCCGGGACTAGCGAACAATGAGCAGTTCTTC,CASSPPGLANNEQFF
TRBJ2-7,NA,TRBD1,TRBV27,TGTGCCAGCAGTCCCCCGACAGGGTCCGAGCAGTACTTC,CASSPPTGSEQYF
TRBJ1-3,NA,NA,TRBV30,TGTGCCTGGAGTGTAGGGGCGTCTGGAAACACCATATATTTT,CAWSVGASGNTIYF
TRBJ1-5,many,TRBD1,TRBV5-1,TGCGCCAGCAGGCCGACAGGGGATAGCAATCAGCCCCAGCATTTT,CASRPTGDSNQPQHF
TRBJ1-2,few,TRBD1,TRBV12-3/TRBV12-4,TGTGCCAGCAGTCCCTGGGACAGGGTGGACTATGGCTACACCTTC,CASSPWDRVDYGYTF
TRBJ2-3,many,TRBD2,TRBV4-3,TGCGCCAGCAGCCCCAAGCCACAGCGGGAGGGCACAGATACGCAGTATTTT,CASSPKPQREGTDTQYF